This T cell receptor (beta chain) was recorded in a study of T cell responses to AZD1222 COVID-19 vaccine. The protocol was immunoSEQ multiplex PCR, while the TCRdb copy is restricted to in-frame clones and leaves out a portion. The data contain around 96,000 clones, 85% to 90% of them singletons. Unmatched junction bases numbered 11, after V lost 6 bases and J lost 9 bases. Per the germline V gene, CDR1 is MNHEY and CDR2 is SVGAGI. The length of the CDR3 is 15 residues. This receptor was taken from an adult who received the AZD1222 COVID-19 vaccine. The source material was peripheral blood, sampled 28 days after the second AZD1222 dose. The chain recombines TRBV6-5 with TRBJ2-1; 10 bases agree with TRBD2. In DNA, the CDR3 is TGTGCCAGCAGAACCGGGACTAGCGCCAGCAGTGAGCAGTTCTTC. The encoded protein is CASRTGTSASSEQFF.